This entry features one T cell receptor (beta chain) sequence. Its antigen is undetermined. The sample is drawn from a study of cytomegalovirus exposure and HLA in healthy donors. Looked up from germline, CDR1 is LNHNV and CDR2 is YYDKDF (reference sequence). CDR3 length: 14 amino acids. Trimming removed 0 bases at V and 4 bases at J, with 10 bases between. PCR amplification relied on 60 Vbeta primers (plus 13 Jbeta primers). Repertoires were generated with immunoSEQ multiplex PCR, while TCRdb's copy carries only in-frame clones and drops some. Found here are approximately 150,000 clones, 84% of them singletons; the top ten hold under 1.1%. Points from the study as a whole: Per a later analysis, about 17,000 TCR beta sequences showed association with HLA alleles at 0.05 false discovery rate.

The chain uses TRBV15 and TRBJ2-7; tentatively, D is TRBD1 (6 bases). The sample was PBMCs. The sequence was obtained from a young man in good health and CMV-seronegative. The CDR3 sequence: CATSRDPRGYEQYF. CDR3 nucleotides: TGTGCCACCAGCAGAGATCCCAGGGGTTACGAGCAGTACTTC.